The 10 T cell receptor beta chains below all came from one sample that was sequenced in a study of graft-versus-host responses after intestinal transplantation (dated by TCRdb to 2020 to 2023). These receptors have no known antigen. What this sample's time point label stands for: cells obtained before transplantation from donor or recipient. Libraries came from the immunoSEQ multiplex PCR assay. As stored in TCRdb, this immuneACCESS dataset retains in-frame rearrangements with V and J assigned. A fraction of the clones does not appear; measured against another copy, unresolved V genes explain less than half of the discrepancy, and the remainder lacks a known reason. For this sample there are approximately 86,000 clones; approximately 90% appear just once. The top ten constitute around 0.44% of the sample. The sample was unstimulated CD8+ T cells sorted from spleen or lymph node cells, taken before transplant. The source is a human donor who was the organ donor for an intestinal transplant.

The rearrangement uses TRBV21-1 and TRBJ1-2; the table gives TRBD1 as D, unverified against the DNA. TRBV21-1 is listed as a pseudogene. CDR3 size: 18 residues. CDR3 DNA sequence: TGTGCCAGCAGCAAATCAATTTATGTAGGGGTGTCCCACTATGGCTACACCTTC. As protein: CASSKSIYVGVSHYGYTF.

The chain recombines TRBV7-6 with TRBJ2-5; 8 bases line up with TRBD2. The end of the DNA fits TRBJ2-7 better, so the J call may be wrong. Germline assignment: CDR1 SGHVS and CDR2 FNYEAQ. This CDR3 contains 12 residues. The CDR3 nucleotides read TGTGCCAGCAGCTGGCGGGGGGACGAGCAGTACTTC. This gives the protein CASSWRGDEQYF.

In the case of this clone: The junction does not match germline at one end; this may be a read error. The chain recombines TRBV4-1 with TRBJ2-7; 7 bases map to TRBD2. CDR1 and CDR2 (germline): MGHRA, YSYEKL. The CDR3 extends over 14 amino acids. The CDR3 sequence is CASSQDAGDLELNF. For the CDR3, the DNA is TGCGCCAGCAGCCAAGATGCGGGGGACCTGGAGTTGAACTTC.

With respect to this clone: Other nucleotide sequences from this sample produce the same CDR3. The genes are TRBV7-3 and TRBJ2-2, with D perhaps matching TRBD2 (6 bases). Trimming pared 0 bases from V and 4 bases from J, leaving 6 bases between. This CDR3 spans 14 amino acids. The germline V gene has CDR1 SGHTA and CDR2 FQGTGA. The CDR3 is CASSLTGGTGELFF. The CDR3 nucleotides are TGTGCCAGCAGCTTAACGGGAGGCACCGGGGAGCTGTTTTTT.

The chain has TRBV25-1 and TRBJ1-3; D is possibly TRBD1 (5 bases). V was trimmed by 4 bases and J by 0 bases, leaving 16 bases between them. Germline V gene sequence: CDR1 MGHDK, CDR2 SYGVNS. The CDR3 is made up of 17 amino acids. CDR3 nucleotide sequence: TGTGCCAGCAGTGCGATTACCACAGGTTCCTCTGGAAACACCATATATTTT. Translating gives CASSAITTGSSGNTIYF.

The chain combines TRBV5-4 with TRBJ2-7, with TRBD1 as a possible D gene (5 bases). The CDR3 is 15 residues long. Germline V gene data show CDR1 as SGHNT and CDR2 as YYREEE (reference sequence). Trimming took 0 bases from V and 2 from J, leaving 12 bases between them. As DNA, the CDR3 is TGTGCCAGCAGCTTGGGCAGGGCGAAAACCTACGAGCAGTACTTC. Its translation: CASSLGRAKTYEQYF. Drawing the rest from reference TRBV5-4 and TRBJ2-7, the complete variable domain is ETGVTQSPTHLIKTRGQQVTLRCSSQSGHNTVSWYQQALGQGPQFIFQYYREEENGRGNFPPRFSGLQFPNYSSELNVNALELDDSALYLCASSLGRAKTYEQYFGPGTRLTVT.

The gene calls are TRBV5-5 and TRBJ1-2; 9 bases fit TRBD1. The CDR3 spans 13 residues. Germline CDR1 and CDR2: SGHKS and YYEKEE (reference sequence). V shed 4 bases, J shed 8 bases, and the junction held 6 bases outside the gene matches. The CDR3 loop is CASSRTGVVGYTF. The CDR3 DNA reads as TGTGCCAGCAGCCGGACAGGGGTCGTCGGCTACACCTTC.

V and J are TRBV2 and TRBJ2-3; D perhaps matches TRBD2 (5 bases). Germline-derived CDR1 and CDR2 are SNHLY and FYNNEI. V gave up 6 bases and J gave up 2 bases, with 12 bases separating them. CDR3 length: 14 amino acids. CDR3: CASRPGITTDTQYF. CDR3 coding DNA: TGTGCCAGCAGACCCGGGATCACCACAGATACGCAGTATTTT. The variable domain in full, completed from reference TRBV2 and TRBJ2-3, reads EPEVTQTPSHQVTQMGQEVILRCVPISNHLYFYWYRQILGQKVEFLVSFYNNEISEKSEIFDDQFSVERPDGSNFTLKIRSTKLEDSAMYFCASRPGITTDTQYFGPGTRLTVL.

V usage is TRBV4-3 and J usage is TRBJ1-2; 11 bases map to TRBD1. J was trimmed by 6 bases and V by 1 base; bases with no gene match: 4. Germline CDR1 and CDR2: LGHNA and YSLEER. CDR3 length equals 15 residues. The CDR3: CASSQGTGGGNGYTF. DNA for the CDR3: TGCGCCAGCAGCCAAGGGACAGGGGGCGGGAATGGCTACACCTTC.

The chain recombines TRBV7-6 with TRBJ2-7; TRBD1 matches at 7 bases. The V and J ends lost 5 bases and 3 bases, in that order; junction bases with no gene match: 4. This CDR3 is 13 amino acids long. Per germline, CDR1 SGHVS and CDR2 FNYEAQ. Here the CDR3 DNA reads TGTGCCAGCAGCCTGGGACAGTACTACGAGCAGTACTTC. Protein product: CASSLGQYYEQYF.